The entry that follows covers one T cell receptor (beta chain) sequence. Its target is unknown. Compared with germline, one end of the junction differs, possibly owing to a read error. This specimen comes from a study of tumor and adjacent non-tumor tissue in lung cancer. Regarding the study as a whole: TCR diversity was significantly greater in tumor than normal lung tissue.

Three rounds of nested PCR, following a modified ARM-PCR protocol, produced the TCRbeta library. TCRdb recomputed calls from the multiplex PCR reads with MiXCR, one row per CDR3 protein. The sample consists of some 93,000 distinct CDR3 sequences, about 72% of them appearing once. Per the germline V gene, CDR1 is SGHRS and CDR2 is YFSETQ. This CDR3 has 15 residues. RNA was extracted from bulk tissue without any cell sorting. V usage is TRBV5-1 and J usage is TRBJ2-2; tentatively, D is TRBD1 or TRBD2 (5 bases each). Sequencing was carried out using lung tumor tissue. This TCR was sampled from a man aged 60-69 years with non-small cell lung cancer. Written as DNA, the CDR3 is TGCGCCAGCAGCTTGGAAGCTCGGGGCACCGGGGAGCTGTTGTTT. Translation: CASSLEARGTGELLF.